This T cell receptor (beta chain) was documented in a study of cytomegalovirus exposure and HLA in healthy donors. The PCR was carried out with 60 Vbeta primers and 13 Jbeta primers. TCRdb's copy holds only in-frame clones and misses some; the assay was immunoSEQ multiplex PCR. The table lists about 120,000 clones, approximately 10% of them singletons. This clone came up a few times. Its matching antigen is unknown. This cohort consisted of healthy bone marrow donors. Donors had nominal health at sampling but likely had unrecorded immune exposures. The CDR3 covers 12 residues. Germline V CDR1 and CDR2: MNHEY, SMNVEV (reference sequence). V was trimmed by 6 bases and J by 12 bases, leaving 15 bases between them. Overall study results and limits: Cytomegalovirus association was assigned to approximately 160 TCR beta chains.

This TCR came from a young woman in good health and CMV-seropositive. Specimen: PBMCs. V is TRBV27 and J is TRBJ1-5; D perhaps matches TRBD1 (6 bases). The CDR3 spells CASSTTGHHQHF. The DNA of the CDR3 is TGTGCCAGCAGCACCACAGGGCACCACCAGCATTTT.